Following are 25 T cell receptor beta chains from one sample sequenced in a study of blood T cell repertoires in COVID-19. Generated by immunoSEQ multiplex PCR, the TCRdb table keeps only in-frame clones and is missing some. Of approximately 64,000 clones listed, around 90% are singletons. The specimen was PBMCs or T cells enriched from blood (not recorded which). All receptors derive from a woman aged 35 to 49 who had recovered from COVID-19.

The chain recombines TRBV7-9 with TRBJ2-3; D remains unclear. Germline lookup yields CDR1 SEHNR and CDR2 FQNEAQ (reference sequence). The CDR3 spans 13 residues. V was cut by 2 bases and J by 3 bases, with 6 bases left in between. The CDR3 DNA sequence: TGTGCCAGCAGCTTAACCGCGACAGATACGCAGTATTTT. This codes for CASSLTATDTQYF.

The chain is built from TRBV5-1 and TRBJ2-3; 11 bases are a match to TRBD2. The CDR3 consists of 17 residues. Trimming cost V 2 bases and J 0 bases; bases outside gene matches: 5. Germline V lookup: CDR1 SGHRS, CDR2 YFSETQ. CDR3 amino acids: CASSLLAGASSTDTQYF. In nucleotides, the CDR3 is TGCGCCAGCAGCTTACTAGCGGGGGCGTCTAGCACAGATACGCAGTATTTT.

The V call is TRBV5-4, the J call TRBJ1-2; TRBD1 matches 7 bases. V shed 4 bases and J 7 bases; nucleotides not matched to a gene: 10. Germline loops: CDR1 SGHNT, CDR2 YYREEE (reference sequence). The CDR3 contains 14 residues. The CDR3, as DNA: TGTGCCAGCAGCCTCCTGACAGGGCTCGGTGGCTACACCTTC. It encodes CASSLLTGLGGYTF.

This clone was detected only once. CDR3 DNA sequence: TGTGCCAGGAGGAAGAACTATGAAAAACTGTTTTTT. It specifies CARRKNYEKLFF. The rearrangement uses TRBV19 and TRBJ1-4; D remains unclear. This CDR3 has 12 amino acids. CDR1 is LNHDA, CDR2 SQIVND, per germline (reference sequence). Deletions cut 9 bases from V and 6 bases from J, with 11 bases between.

The rearrangement links TRBV29-1 to TRBJ2-7; 9 bases fit TRBD1. From germline, CDR1 is SQVTM and CDR2 ANQGSEA. CDR3 length equals 13 residues. V was pared by 3 bases and J by 4 bases, with 4 bases of the junction left unmatched. This chain's CDR3 is CSVEGQGGYEQYF. The CDR3 nucleotides read TGCAGCGTTGAGGGACAGGGAGGGTACGAGCAGTACTTC.

This chain uses TRBV3-1 (or the pseudogene TRBV3-2) with TRBJ2-1; TRBD2 matches 10 bases. Trimming cost V 4 bases and J 6 bases; bases outside gene matches: 6. Per the germline V gene, CDR1 is LGHDT and CDR2 is YNNKEL (reference sequence). There are 15 residues in the CDR3. In nucleotides, the CDR3 is TGTGCCAGCAGCCTTAGCGGGGGGTGGCCCAATGAGCAGTTCTTC. Its protein is CASSLSGGWPNEQFF.

J is TRBJ2-2 and V is TRBV5-1; 9 positions agree with TRBD2. This CDR3 region has 15 residues. CDR1 is SGHRS, CDR2 YFSETQ, per germline. Trimming at V came to 6 bases and at J to 2 bases, leaving 5 bases not matched to a gene. The CDR3 nucleotides are TGCGCCAGCAATAGCGGGGGCCCCAACACCGGGGAGCTGTTTTTT. Its protein product is CASNSGGPNTGELFF.

The chain has TRBV4-1 and TRBJ2-7, with TRBD2 matching over 8 bases. The V segment lost 1 base and the J segment 0 bases; nucleotides outside the gene matches: 2. Germline assignment: CDR1 MGHRA and CDR2 YSYEKL. This CDR3 comprises 15 residues. CDR3 sequence: CASSQAGTSSYEQYF. DNA for the CDR3: TGCGCCAGCAGCCAAGCAGGGACTAGCTCCTACGAGCAGTACTTC.

This chain connects TRBV18 to TRBJ2-3; TRBD2 is a possible D gene (7 bases). Germline loops: CDR1 KGHSH, CDR2 LQKENI. This CDR3 contains 15 residues. V lost 6 bases, J lost 0 bases, and 13 bases lay in between. CDR3 in DNA: TGTGCCAGCTCGCGGAGGGGGGGAAGCACAGATACGCAGTATTTT. As protein: CASSRRGGSTDTQYF.

The chain couples TRBV5-1 to TRBJ1-1, with a weak D call TRBD1 (6 bases). CDR1 and CDR2 (germline): SGHRS, YFSETQ. This CDR3 contains 16 residues. The V end was cut by 1 base, the J end by 0 bases, with 13 bases between. The CDR3 loop is CASSLRQVQVNTEAFF. In DNA form, the CDR3 reads TGCGCCAGCAGCTTGAGACAGGTTCAGGTGAACACTGAAGCTTTCTTT.

The count of this clone is one. The chain recombines TRBV11-3 with TRBJ1-4, with D hard to call. Between the trimmed V and J ends, which lost 5 bases and 5 bases, there was a span of 15 bases. This CDR3 spans 15 amino acids. CDR1 and CDR2 (germline): SGHNT, YENEEA. The CDR3 loop reads CASSPRGSENEKLFF. The DNA of the CDR3 is TGTGCCAGCAGCCCCAGAGGGTCAGAGAATGAAAAACTGTTTTTT.

This clone appeared a single time. This rearrangement joins TRBV3-1 (or the pseudogene TRBV3-2) to TRBJ1-2, with D tentatively TRBD1 (5 bases). The CDR3 is 15 residues long. Trimming pared 4 bases from V and 0 bases from J, leaving 12 bases between. The germline gives CDR1 LGHDT, CDR2 YNNKEL (reference sequence). CDR3 region: CASSPDIGANYGYTF. In DNA form, the CDR3 reads TGTGCCAGCAGCCCCGACATAGGGGCTAACTATGGCTACACCTTC.

This chain links TRBV29-1 with TRBJ1-2, with 12 bases aligning to TRBD1. The CDR3 loop spans 13 amino acids. V dropped 4 bases and J dropped 4; count of bases not matched to a gene: 1. Germline V lookup: CDR1 SQVTM, CDR2 ANQGSEA. The CDR3 DNA reads TGCAGCGTTGGGGACAGGGGGCTCTATGGCTACACCTTC. This gives the protein CSVGDRGLYGYTF.

The chain links TRBV3-1 (or the pseudogene TRBV3-2) to TRBJ1-6; no definite D call. The V gene's germline CDR1 is LGHDT and CDR2 YNNKEL (reference sequence). V was pared by 4 bases and J by 4 bases, with 11 bases between. The CDR3 sequence is 15 residues long. The CDR3 here is CASSPRVEYNSPLHF. As DNA, the CDR3 is TGTGCCAGCAGCCCGCGGGTCGAATATAATTCACCCCTCCACTTT.

This clone was seen only once. This chain links TRBV10-3 with TRBJ2-3; 8 nucleotides agree with TRBD2. CDR1 and CDR2 (germline): ENHRY, SYGVKD. V lost 0 bases, J lost 1 base, and 3 bases stayed unmatched. This CDR3 has 16 amino acids. CDR3 amino acids: CAISESPAGGTDTQYF. DNA for the CDR3: TGTGCCATCAGTGAGTCTCCAGCGGGGGGCACAGATACGCAGTATTTT.

The rearrangement joins TRBV3-1 (or the pseudogene TRBV3-2) to TRBJ2-7; D is undetermined. This CDR3 has 14 amino acids. V was trimmed by 4 bases and J by 7 bases, leaving 17 bases between them. Germline CDR1 and CDR2: LGHDT and YNNKEL (reference sequence). The CDR3 DNA is TGTGCCAGCAGCCTGGGCCCATGGGTAGGTGAGCAGTACTTC. Its translation is CASSLGPWVGEQYF.

The genes are TRBV5-1 and TRBJ2-7, with unresolved D. The CDR3 sequence is 13 residues long. CDR1 is SGHRS and CDR2 is YFSETQ in the germline V gene. Between the trimmed V and J ends, which lost 0 bases and 6 bases, there was a span of 10 bases. The DNA for the CDR3 is TGCGCCAGCAGCTTGGGTAGCCTCCGCGAGCAGTACTTC. Its protein product is CASSLGSLREQYF.

This chain joins TRBV3-1 (or the pseudogene TRBV3-2) and TRBJ1-2; D remains unclear. The CDR3 runs to 15 residues. CDR1 is LGHDT, CDR2 YNNKEL, per germline (reference sequence). V dropped 2 bases and J dropped 0 bases, with 10 bases sitting between them. The DNA of the CDR3 is TGTGCCAGCAGCCAAACAGCAACACCTAACTATGGCTACACCTTC. It yields the protein CASSQTATPNYGYTF.

The rearrangement links TRBV7-2 to TRBJ2-2, with D perhaps TRBD1 (5 bases). Germline V gives CDR1 SGHTA, CDR2 FQGNSA. This CDR3 is 16 amino acids long. The ends were cut back, 4 bases at V and 1 base at J, with 13 bases in the middle. The CDR3 coding sequence is TGTGCCAGCAGCTCGGTTAGGGGCGGGAACACCGGGGAGCTGTTTTTT. Translated: CASSSVRGGNTGELFF.

The CDR3 bases are TGTGCCAGCAGCAAACGGAAACGGACAGCCTACGAGCAGTACTTC. It yields the protein CASSKRKRTAYEQYF. The chain recombines TRBV21-1 with TRBJ2-7; the listed D gene, TRBD1, was not tested against the DNA. TRBV21-1 is noted as a pseudogene. The CDR3 length is 15 residues.

This chain joins TRBV19 and TRBJ1-1; no clear D. The CDR3 length is 15 residues. Trimming shortened V by 6 bases and J by 4 bases, and 18 bases separated the two germline ends. Germline V CDR1 and CDR2: LNHDA, SQIVND (reference sequence). CDR3 nucleotide sequence: TGTGCCAGTAGCCTACCCCTTGAATCGGGCACTGAAGCTTTCTTT. It codes for CASSLPLESGTEAFF.

J is TRBJ2-1 and V is TRBV4-2, with D perhaps matching TRBD2 (6 bases). Germline CDR1 reads LGHNA; CDR2 reads YNFKEQ. This CDR3 spans 16 amino acids. Trimming removed 4 bases from V and 8 bases from J, with 21 bases in between. CDR3 sequence reads: CASSPERVPLRDEQFF. The CDR3 nucleotides are TGTGCCAGCAGCCCAGAGCGGGTCCCCCTACGGGATGAGCAGTTCTTC.

The chain carries TRBV6-5 and TRBJ1-2; D is possibly TRBD1 (6 bases). Germline CDR1 MNHEY, CDR2 SVGAGI. Deletions cut 2 bases from V and 8 bases from J, with 12 bases between. The CDR3 is 13 residues long. The CDR3: CASSYGGADGYTF. DNA for the CDR3: TGTGCCAGCAGTTACGGGGGGGCGGACGGCTACACCTTC.

This clone was detected a few times. The CDR3 loop is CAISESWGDSGNTIYF. The CDR3 DNA follows: TGTGCCATCAGTGAGTCGTGGGGGGACTCTGGAAACACCATATATTTT. The chain has TRBV10-3 and TRBJ1-3; D might be TRBD1 (5 bases). Trimming removed 0 bases at V and 0 bases at J, with 9 bases between. The CDR3 extends over 16 amino acids. The germline gives CDR1 ENHRY, CDR2 SYGVKD.

The chain links TRBV20-1 to TRBJ1-4; no firm D call. With 3 bases removed from V and 8 bases from J, the gap between germline ends came to 13 bases. Germline lookup yields CDR1 DFQATT and CDR2 SNEGSKA (reference sequence). The CDR3 runs to 13 residues. CDR3 bases: TGCAGTGCTAGTGTAGGGAGGAACGAAAAACTGTTTTTT. Protein sequence: CSASVGRNEKLFF.